Presented here are 24 T cell receptor beta chains from one specimen sequenced in a study of OX40 agonist ivuxolimab in advanced cancers. Libraries were made using the immunoSEQ multiplex PCR assay. TCRdb mirrors the immuneACCESS table, restricted to in-frame sequences. Some clones are absent from its copies; in checked studies, under half trace to an unresolved V gene, and the reason for the others is unknown. The sample records about 63,000 clones, roughly nine tenths of which are singletons. Of the sample, 0.76% falls within the top ten clones. The sample in question was CD4+ or CD8+ T cells sorted from blood, obtained in a trial of the OX40 agonist ivuxolimab. Receptors originate from an adult with an advanced solid tumor such as melanoma, head and neck, liver or kidney cancer.

V usage is TRBV7-9 and J usage is TRBJ2-5; D may be TRBD2 (5 bases). Trimming cost V 5 bases and J 0 bases, with 25 bases left between them. Germline V gives CDR1 SEHNR, CDR2 FQNEAQ (reference sequence). CDR3 length equals 19 residues. The CDR3 region has the DNA TGTGCCAGCAGCAAAACAAGAGGAGGCTGGCGGAGAGACCAAGAGACCCAGTACTTC. It encodes CASSKTRGGWRRDQETQYF.

The chain is built from TRBV5-1 and TRBJ1-5, with a possible D match to TRBD1 (5 bases). Between the trimmed V and J ends, which lost 4 bases and 2 bases, there was a span of 10 bases. This CDR3 comprises 14 residues. Per the germline V gene, CDR1 is SGHRS and CDR2 is YFSETQ. In nucleotides, the CDR3 is TGCGCCAGCAGCATGGGGGGTGGCAATCAGCCCCAGCATTTT. Amino acids: CASSMGGGNQPQHF.

V gene TRBV6-5 combines with J gene TRBJ1-2, with 10 bases matching TRBD1. Germline V gene sequence: CDR1 MNHEY, CDR2 SVGAGI. The CDR3 runs 16 residues. After removal of 0 bases from V and 7 bases from J, the junction contained 8 bases not matched to a gene. CDR3 residues: CASSYSRDRGRPGYTF. CDR3 DNA: TGTGCCAGCAGTTACTCAAGGGACAGGGGACGGCCTGGCTACACCTTC.

This sequence joins TRBV12-5 and TRBJ1-1, with a tentative D call TRBD1 (5 bases). Germline-derived CDR1 and CDR2 are LGHNT and FRNRAP. V gave up 1 base and J gave up 2 bases, with 8 bases separating them. This CDR3 is 14 amino acids long. The CDR3 DNA is TGTGCTAGTGGTTTGGGGGGGACTAACACTGAAGCTTTCTTT. Translated: CASGLGGTNTEAFF.

This chain joins TRBV18 and TRBJ1-1; tentatively, D is TRBD1 (5 bases). The germline V gene encodes CDR1 KGHSH and CDR2 LQKENI. Trimming took off 2 bases at V and 12 bases at J, with 13 bases between the two ends. The CDR3 extends over 12 amino acids. The CDR3 loop reads CASSPGQGTTFF. CDR3 bases: TGTGCCAGCTCACCAGGCCAGGGTACAACTTTCTTT.

The CDR3 DNA reads as TGTGCCATCAGTGAGTCGAGGAGCGGGAACAATGAGCAGTTCTTC. It specifies CAISESRSGNNEQFF. The chain is built from TRBV10-3 and TRBJ2-1, with 7 bases lining up with TRBD2. The J segment lost 5 bases and the V segment lost 0 bases, leaving 4 bases of the junction unmatched. The CDR3 is 15 residues long. Germline-derived CDR1 and CDR2 are ENHRY and SYGVKD.

The chain uses TRBV5-8 and TRBJ2-3; the D is unclear. V lost 2 bases and J lost 0, with 7 bases in between. In germline, CDR1 is SGHTS, CDR2 YDEGEE. The CDR3 sequence is 14 residues long. The chain's CDR3 is CASSFGRSTDTQYF. The CDR3 nucleotides are TGTGCCAGCAGCTTCGGCAGAAGCACAGATACGCAGTATTTT.

Written as DNA, the CDR3 is TGCGCCAGCAAACGTCGGGAGTCAGAAAACATTCAGTACTTC. It is translated as CASKRRESENIQYF. This chain connects TRBV5-1 to TRBJ2-4; D possibly corresponds to TRBD2 (6 bases). Trimming left V 6 bases short and J 5 bases short, with 15 bases between. The CDR3 has 14 residues. Germline V CDR1 and CDR2: SGHRS, YFSETQ.

Here the CDR3 DNA reads TGTGCCAGCAGCCCCACATATCTAGCAAAGACCCAGTACTTC. Its protein product is CASSPTYLAKTQYF. The chain combines TRBV11-3 with TRBJ2-5; possible D gene TRBD2, 5 bases. The CDR3 consists of 14 residues. Germline-derived CDR1 and CDR2 are SGHNT and YENEEA. Trimming cost V 5 bases and J 6 bases, with 16 bases left between them.

For this clone: Because the CDR3's place on the DNA is in doubt, the DNA is left out and the CDR3 is given as listed by TCRdb. This chain joins TRBV10-3 and TRBJ2-7; the DNA was not compared with TRBD1, the D call given in the table. Termini included, the CDR3 measures 11 amino acids. Germline V CDR1 and CDR2: ENHRY, SYGVKD. The CDR3: CAISVAGGTDF.

This clone was counted a few times. The rearrangement links TRBV6-6 to TRBJ2-3; D unclear. Germline V gene sequence: CDR1 MNHNY, CDR2 SVGAGI (reference sequence). The CDR3 contains 15 residues. The ends were cut back, 6 bases at V and 2 bases at J, with 15 bases in the middle. CDR3 loop: CASSQDPATTDTQYF. The CDR3 DNA reads TGTGCCAGCAGCCAAGACCCGGCCACCACAGATACGCAGTATTTT.

The chain has TRBV28 and TRBJ2-3; 9 bases align to TRBD2. Germline CDR1 and CDR2: MDHEN and SYDVKM. Trimming took 5 bases from V and 3 from J; bases not matched to a gene: 12. The CDR3 runs 17 residues. This chain's CDR3 is CASSTPGGREGTDTQYF. The CDR3 nucleotides are TGTGCCAGCAGTACTCCCGGGGGGCGGGAGGGAACAGATACGCAGTATTTT.

This clone was detected once. This rearrangement joins TRBV4-1 to TRBJ2-3, with D perhaps matching TRBD2 (5 bases). V gave up 3 bases and J gave up 0 bases, with 13 bases separating them. Per the germline V gene, CDR1 is MGHRA and CDR2 is YSYEKL. CDR3 size: 16 residues. The CDR3 is CASSQFGVSSTDTQYF. The CDR3 DNA is TGCGCCAGCAGCCAGTTCGGGGTTTCTAGCACAGATACGCAGTATTTT.

The V call is TRBV28, the J call TRBJ1-3; 7 nucleotides align to TRBD1. The ends lost 7 bases at V and 1 base at J; junction bases unmatched: 4. The CDR3 extends over 14 amino acids. CDR1 is MDHEN and CDR2 is SYDVKM in the germline V gene. The CDR3 coding sequence is TGTGCCAGCAACATACAGGGGTCTGGAAACACCATATATTTT. Encoded protein: CASNIQGSGNTIYF.

The gene calls are TRBV7-2 and TRBJ2-1; TRBD1 agrees at 10 bases. Trimming at V came to 1 base and at J to 7 bases, leaving 7 bases not matched to a gene. The CDR3 length is 16 residues. Germline CDR1 reads SGHTA; CDR2 reads FQGNSA. CDR3 amino acids: CASSLEGTGVGNEQFF. CDR3 sequence (DNA): TGTGCCAGCAGCTTAGAGGGGACAGGGGTCGGAAATGAGCAGTTCTTC.

The chain is built from TRBV29-1 and TRBJ2-7; possible D gene TRBD2, 7 bases. The CDR3 runs to 14 residues. The ends were cut back, 2 bases at V and 2 bases at J, with 13 bases in the middle. Germline CDR1 and CDR2: SQVTM and ANQGSEA. CDR3 sequence (DNA): TGCAGCGTTGAACTCGCGGGGGCCACCTACGAGCAGTACTTC. Residues: CSVELAGATYEQYF.

This chain joins TRBV6-1 and TRBJ2-3, with 10 bases that match TRBD2. This CDR3 is built from 15 residues. Germline V gene sequence: CDR1 MNHNS, CDR2 SASEGT. V lost 6 bases and J lost 5; bases outside the gene matches: 8. The CDR3 nucleotides read TGTGCCAGCAGCACCATAGCGGGAGGATTAGATACGCAGTATTTT. Translation: CASSTIAGGLDTQYF.

This chain links TRBV7-3 with TRBJ2-3; TRBD2 matches at 7 bases. There are 14 residues in the CDR3. Per germline, CDR1 SGHTA and CDR2 FQGTGA. Trimming cost V 1 base and J 3 bases; bases outside gene matches: 1. The chain's CDR3 is CASSLSGRTDTQYF. CDR3 DNA sequence: TGTGCCAGCAGCTTAAGCGGGAGAACAGATACGCAGTATTTT.

The chain recombines TRBV19 with TRBJ2-7, with TRBD1 matching 7 bases. The CDR3 runs 14 residues. The V gene end was trimmed by 7 bases and the J gene end by 3 bases; junction bases not matched to a gene: 9. Germline CDR1 is LNHDA and CDR2 is SQIVND (reference sequence). CDR3 residues: CASTETGLHYEQYF. The CDR3 DNA follows: TGTGCCAGTACCGAGACAGGGCTGCACTACGAGCAGTACTTC.

This chain uses TRBV19 with TRBJ2-7; maybe TRBD2 (6 bases). The CDR3 is 15 amino acids. CDR1 LNHDA and CDR2 SQIVND come from the germline V gene (reference sequence). With 0 bases removed from V and 4 bases from J, the gap between germline ends came to 13 bases. CDR3 sequence: CASSIDERRGYEQYF. CDR3 DNA sequence: TGTGCCAGTAGTATAGATGAGCGGAGGGGTTACGAGCAGTACTTC. The full variable domain, with the rest looked up from reference TRBV19 and TRBJ2-7, is DGGITQSPKYLFRKEGQNVTLSCEQNLNHDAMYWYRQDPGQGLRLIYYSQIVNDFQKGDIAEGYSVSREKKESFPLTVTSAQKNPTAFYLCASSIDERRGYEQYFGPGTRLTVT.

This sequence joins TRBV6-1 and TRBJ1-5; D might be TRBD1 (5 bases). Trimming stripped 7 bases from V and 5 bases from J, with 15 bases between. The CDR3 is made up of 14 amino acids. Germline CDR1 MNHNS, CDR2 SASEGT. The CDR3 nucleotides are TGTGCCAGCACCCCTGGGGGGTTGGATCAGCCCCAGCATTTT. Translation gives CASTPGGLDQPQHF.

This sequence joins TRBV18 and TRBJ2-3, with D tentatively TRBD2 (5 bases). The CDR3 is 16 amino acids. V was trimmed by 1 base and J by 2 bases, leaving 13 bases between them. Germline lookup yields CDR1 KGHSH and CDR2 LQKENI. This CDR3 reads CASSPLTGIITDTQYF. CDR3 sequence (DNA): TGTGCCAGCTCACCACTCACGGGAATTATCACAGATACGCAGTATTTT.

The rearrangement links TRBV7-2 to TRBJ1-6; D remains unclear. The CDR3 is 15 amino acids. Germline values: CDR1 SGHTA, CDR2 FQGNSA. With 1 base removed from V and 3 bases from J, the gap between germline ends came to 7 bases. The CDR3 nucleotides read TGTGCCAGCAGCTTAGAGCCGAGCTATAATTCACCCCTCCACTTT. Residues: CASSLEPSYNSPLHF. The variable domain in full, completed from reference TRBV7-2 and TRBJ1-6, reads GAGVSQSPSNKVTEKGKDVELRCDPISGHTALYWYRQSLGQGLEFLIYFQGNSAPDKSGLPSDRFSAERTGGSVSTLTIQRTQQEDSAVYLCASSLEPSYNSPLHFGNGTRLTVT.

V is TRBV7-2 and J is TRBJ2-1; the match to TRBD2 covers 9 bases. Germline loops: CDR1 SGHTA, CDR2 FQGNSA. V shed 6 bases, J shed 7 bases, and the junction held 7 bases outside the gene matches. This CDR3 is built from 14 residues. CDR3 nucleotides: TGTGCCAGCAGACAAATTCTAGCGGGGAATGAGCAGTTCTTC. Its translation is CASRQILAGNEQFF.